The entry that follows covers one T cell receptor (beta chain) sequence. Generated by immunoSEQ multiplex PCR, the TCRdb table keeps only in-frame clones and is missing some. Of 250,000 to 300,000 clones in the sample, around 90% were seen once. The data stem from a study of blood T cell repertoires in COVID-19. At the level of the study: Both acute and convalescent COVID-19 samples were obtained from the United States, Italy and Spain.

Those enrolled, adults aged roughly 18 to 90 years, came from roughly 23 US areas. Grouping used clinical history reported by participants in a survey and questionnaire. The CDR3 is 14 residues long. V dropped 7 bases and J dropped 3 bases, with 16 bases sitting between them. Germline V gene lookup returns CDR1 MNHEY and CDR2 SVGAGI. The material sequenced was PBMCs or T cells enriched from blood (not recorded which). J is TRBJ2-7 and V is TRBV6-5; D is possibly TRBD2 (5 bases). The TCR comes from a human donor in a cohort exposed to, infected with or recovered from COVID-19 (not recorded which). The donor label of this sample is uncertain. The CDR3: CASTREPLLYEQYF. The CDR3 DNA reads TGTGCCAGCACCCGGGAACCCTTACTCTACGAGCAGTACTTC.